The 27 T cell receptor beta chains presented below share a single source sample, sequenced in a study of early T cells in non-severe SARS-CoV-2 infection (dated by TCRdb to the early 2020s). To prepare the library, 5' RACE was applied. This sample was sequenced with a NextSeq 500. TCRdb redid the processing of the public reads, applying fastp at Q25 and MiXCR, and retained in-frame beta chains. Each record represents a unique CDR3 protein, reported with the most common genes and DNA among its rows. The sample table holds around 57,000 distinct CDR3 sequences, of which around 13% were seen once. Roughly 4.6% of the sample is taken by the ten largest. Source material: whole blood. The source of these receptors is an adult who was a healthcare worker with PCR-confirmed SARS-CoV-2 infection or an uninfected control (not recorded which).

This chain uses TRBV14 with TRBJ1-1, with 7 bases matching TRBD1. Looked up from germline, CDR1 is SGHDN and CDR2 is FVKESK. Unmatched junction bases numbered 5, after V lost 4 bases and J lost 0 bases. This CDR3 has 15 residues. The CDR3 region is CASSRLQGMNTEAFF. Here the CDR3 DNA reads TGTGCCAGCAGCCGGCTACAGGGGATGAACACTGAAGCTTTCTTT.

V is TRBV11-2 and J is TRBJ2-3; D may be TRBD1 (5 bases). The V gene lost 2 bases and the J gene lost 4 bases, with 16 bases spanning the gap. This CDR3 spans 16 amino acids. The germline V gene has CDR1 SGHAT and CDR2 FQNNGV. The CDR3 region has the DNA TGTGCCAGCAGCTTACCCTTCGGACAAGTGGCAGATACGCAGTATTTT. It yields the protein CASSLPFGQVADTQYF.

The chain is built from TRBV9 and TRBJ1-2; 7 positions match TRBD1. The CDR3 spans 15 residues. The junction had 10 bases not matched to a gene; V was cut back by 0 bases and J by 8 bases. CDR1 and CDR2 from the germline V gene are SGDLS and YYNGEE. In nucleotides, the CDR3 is TGTGCCAGCAGCGTAGAGTCACAGGGGAAGTACGGCTACACCTTC. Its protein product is CASSVESQGKYGYTF.

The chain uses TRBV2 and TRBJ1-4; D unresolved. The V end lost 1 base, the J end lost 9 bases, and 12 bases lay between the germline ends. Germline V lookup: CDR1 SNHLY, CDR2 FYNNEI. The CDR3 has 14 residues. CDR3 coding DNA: TGTGCCAGCAGTGAAGTTGGGGAGCGGAAAAAACTGTTTTTT. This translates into CASSEVGERKKLFF.

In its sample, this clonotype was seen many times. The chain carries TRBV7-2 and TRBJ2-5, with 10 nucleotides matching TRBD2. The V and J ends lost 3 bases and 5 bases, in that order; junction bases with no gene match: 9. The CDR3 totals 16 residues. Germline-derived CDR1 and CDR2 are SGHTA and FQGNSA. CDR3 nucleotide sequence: TGTGCCAGCAGCTTTAGAGCGGGGGGGCCTTGGGAGACCCAGTACTTC. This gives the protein CASSFRAGGPWETQYF.

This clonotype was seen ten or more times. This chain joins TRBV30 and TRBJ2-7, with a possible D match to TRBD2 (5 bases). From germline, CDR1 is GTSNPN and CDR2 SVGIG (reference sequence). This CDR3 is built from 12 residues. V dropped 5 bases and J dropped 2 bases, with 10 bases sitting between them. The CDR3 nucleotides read TGTGCCTGGGGCGGGTCTACCTACGAGCAGTACTTC. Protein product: CAWGGSTYEQYF.

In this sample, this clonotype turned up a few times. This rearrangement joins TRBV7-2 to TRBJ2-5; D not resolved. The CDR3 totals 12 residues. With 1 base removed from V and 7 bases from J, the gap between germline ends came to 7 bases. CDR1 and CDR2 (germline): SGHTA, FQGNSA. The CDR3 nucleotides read TGTGCCAGCAGCTTAGAACGTGGGACCCAGTACTTC. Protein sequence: CASSLERGTQYF. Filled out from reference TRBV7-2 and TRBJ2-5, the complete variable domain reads GAGVSQSPSNKVTEKGKDVELRCDPISGHTALYWYRQSLGQGLEFLIYFQGNSAPDKSGLPSDRFSAERTGGSVSTLTIQRTQQEDSAVYLCASSLERGTQYFGPGTRLLVL.

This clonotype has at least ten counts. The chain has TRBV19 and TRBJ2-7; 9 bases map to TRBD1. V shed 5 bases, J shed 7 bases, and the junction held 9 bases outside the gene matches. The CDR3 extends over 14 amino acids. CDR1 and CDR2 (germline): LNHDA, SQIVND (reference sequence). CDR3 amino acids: CASSPGQGIYEQYF. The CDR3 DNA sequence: TGTGCCAGTAGTCCTGGACAGGGGATTTATGAGCAGTACTTC. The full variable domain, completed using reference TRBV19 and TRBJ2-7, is DGGITQSPKYLFRKEGQNVTLSCEQNLNHDAMYWYRQDPGQGLRLIYYSQIVNDFQKGDIAEGYSVSREKKESFPLTVTSAQKNPTAFYLCASSPGQGIYEQYFGPGTRLTVT.

In DNA form, the CDR3 reads TGCAGTGTGGGATCGAGGAACACTGAAGCTTTCTTT. Encoded protein: CSVGSRNTEAFF. This rearrangement joins TRBV20-1 to TRBJ1-1; D is unclear. Germline CDR1 reads DFQATT; CDR2 reads SNEGSKA (reference sequence). The CDR3 runs to 12 residues. V gave up 7 bases and J gave up 1 base, with 10 bases separating them.

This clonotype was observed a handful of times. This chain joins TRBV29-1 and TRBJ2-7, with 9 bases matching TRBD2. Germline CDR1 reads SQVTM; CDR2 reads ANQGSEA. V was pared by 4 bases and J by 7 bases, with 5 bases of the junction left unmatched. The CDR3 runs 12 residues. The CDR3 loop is CSVVSSGREQYF. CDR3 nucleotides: TGCAGCGTTGTGAGTAGCGGGAGAGAGCAGTACTTC.

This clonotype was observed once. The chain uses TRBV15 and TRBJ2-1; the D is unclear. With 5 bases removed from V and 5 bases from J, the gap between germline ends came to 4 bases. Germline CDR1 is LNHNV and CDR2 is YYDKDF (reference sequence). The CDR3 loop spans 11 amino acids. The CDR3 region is CATSVHNEQFF. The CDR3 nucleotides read TGTGCCACCAGCGTCCACAATGAGCAGTTCTTC.

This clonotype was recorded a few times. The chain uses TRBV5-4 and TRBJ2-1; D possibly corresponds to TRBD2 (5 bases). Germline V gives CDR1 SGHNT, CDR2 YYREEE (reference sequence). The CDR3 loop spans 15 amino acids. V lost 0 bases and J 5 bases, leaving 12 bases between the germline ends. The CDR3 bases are TGTGCCAGCAGCTTGGCCGGGGTAAGGGACAATGAGCAGTTCTTC. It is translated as CASSLAGVRDNEQFF.

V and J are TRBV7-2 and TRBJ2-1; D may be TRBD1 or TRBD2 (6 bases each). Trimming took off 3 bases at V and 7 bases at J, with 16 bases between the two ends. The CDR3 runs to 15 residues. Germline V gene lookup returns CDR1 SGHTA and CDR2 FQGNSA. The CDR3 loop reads CASSFSFGGQNEQFF. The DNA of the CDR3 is TGTGCCAGCAGCTTTAGTTTTGGGGGGCAGAATGAGCAGTTCTTC.

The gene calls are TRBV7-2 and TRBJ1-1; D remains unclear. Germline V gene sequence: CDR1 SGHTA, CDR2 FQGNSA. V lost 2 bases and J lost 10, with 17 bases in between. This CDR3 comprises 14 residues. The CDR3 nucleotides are TGTGCCAGCAGCTTAAGAAAATCGAGCCTGGGAGCTTTCTTT. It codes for CASSLRKSSLGAFF. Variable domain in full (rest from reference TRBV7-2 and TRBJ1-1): GAGVSQSPSNKVTEKGKDVELRCDPISGHTALYWYRQSLGQGLEFLIYFQGNSAPDKSGLPSDRFSAERTGGSVSTLTIQRTQQEDSAVYLCASSLRKSSLGAFFGQGTRLTVV.

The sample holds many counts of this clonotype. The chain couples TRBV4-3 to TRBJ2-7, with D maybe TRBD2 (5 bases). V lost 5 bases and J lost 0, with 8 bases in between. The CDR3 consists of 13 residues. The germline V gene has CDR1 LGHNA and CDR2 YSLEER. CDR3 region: CASSYGISYEQYF. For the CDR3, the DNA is TGCGCCAGCAGCTACGGGATCTCCTACGAGCAGTACTTC.

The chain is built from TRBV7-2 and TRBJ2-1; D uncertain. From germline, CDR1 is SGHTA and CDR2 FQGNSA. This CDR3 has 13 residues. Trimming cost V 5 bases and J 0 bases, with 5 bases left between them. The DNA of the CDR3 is TGTGCCAGCAGCATAAACTCCTACAATGAGCAGTTCTTC. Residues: CASSINSYNEQFF.

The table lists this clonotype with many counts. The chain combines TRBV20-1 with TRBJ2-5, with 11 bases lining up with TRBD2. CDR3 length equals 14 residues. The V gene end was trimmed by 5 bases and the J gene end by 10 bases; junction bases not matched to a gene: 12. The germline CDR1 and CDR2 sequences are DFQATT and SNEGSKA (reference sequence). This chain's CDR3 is CSASEASGGPGQYF. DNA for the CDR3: TGCAGTGCTTCAGAGGCTAGCGGGGGGCCCGGCCAGTACTTC.

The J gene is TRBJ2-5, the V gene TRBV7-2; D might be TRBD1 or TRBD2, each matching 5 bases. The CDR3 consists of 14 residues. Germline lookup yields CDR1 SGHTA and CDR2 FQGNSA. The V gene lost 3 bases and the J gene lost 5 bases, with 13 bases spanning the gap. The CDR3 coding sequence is TGTGCCAGCAGCTTTAGTGGGGGTCATGAGACCCAGTACTTC. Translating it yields CASSFSGGHETQYF.

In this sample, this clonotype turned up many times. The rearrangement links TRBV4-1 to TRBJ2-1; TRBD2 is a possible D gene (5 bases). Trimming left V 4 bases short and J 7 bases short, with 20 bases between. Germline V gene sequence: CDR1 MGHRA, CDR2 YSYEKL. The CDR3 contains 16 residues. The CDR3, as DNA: TGCGCCAGCAGCCCCTCCTTTGCGGGTATTGGTAATGAGCAGTTCTTC. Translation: CASSPSFAGIGNEQFF.

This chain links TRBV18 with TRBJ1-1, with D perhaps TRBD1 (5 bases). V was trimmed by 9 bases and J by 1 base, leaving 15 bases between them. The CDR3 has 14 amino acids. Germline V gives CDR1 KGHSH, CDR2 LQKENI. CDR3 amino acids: CASTVGVPNTEAFF. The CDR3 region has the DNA TGTGCCAGTACCGTGGGGGTCCCGAACACTGAAGCTTTCTTT.

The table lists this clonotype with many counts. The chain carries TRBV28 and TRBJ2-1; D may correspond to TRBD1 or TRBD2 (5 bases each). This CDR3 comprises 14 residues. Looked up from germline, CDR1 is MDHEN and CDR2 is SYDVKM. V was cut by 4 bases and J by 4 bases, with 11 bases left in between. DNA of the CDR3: TGTGCCAGCAGTTCCGGGACCCTTTACAATGAGCAGTTCTTC. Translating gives CASSSGTLYNEQFF.

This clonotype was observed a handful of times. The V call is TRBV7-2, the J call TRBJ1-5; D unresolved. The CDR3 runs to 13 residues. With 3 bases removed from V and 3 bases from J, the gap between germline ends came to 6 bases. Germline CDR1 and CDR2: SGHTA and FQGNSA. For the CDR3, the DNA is TGTGCCAGCAGCTTTAGGGACAATCAGCCCCAGCATTTT. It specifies CASSFRDNQPQHF.

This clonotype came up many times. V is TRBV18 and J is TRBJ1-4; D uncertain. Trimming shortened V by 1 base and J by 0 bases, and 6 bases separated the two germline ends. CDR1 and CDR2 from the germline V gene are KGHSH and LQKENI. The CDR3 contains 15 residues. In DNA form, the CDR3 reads TGTGCCAGCTCACCACGAGACGCAACTAATGAAAAACTGTTTTTT. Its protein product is CASSPRDATNEKLFF.

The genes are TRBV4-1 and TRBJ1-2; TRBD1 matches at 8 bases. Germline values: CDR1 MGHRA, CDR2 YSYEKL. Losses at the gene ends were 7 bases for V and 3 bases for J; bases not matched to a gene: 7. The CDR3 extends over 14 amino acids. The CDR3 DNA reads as TGCGCCAGCACCCGTGGACAGGGAGACTATGGCTACACCTTC. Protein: CASTRGQGDYGYTF.

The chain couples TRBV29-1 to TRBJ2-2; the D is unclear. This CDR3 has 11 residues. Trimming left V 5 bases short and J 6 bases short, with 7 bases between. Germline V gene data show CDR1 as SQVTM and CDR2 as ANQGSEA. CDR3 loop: CSVLDAGELFF. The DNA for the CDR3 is TGCAGCGTTCTTGATGCCGGGGAGCTGTTTTTT.

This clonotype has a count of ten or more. The CDR3: CASSGTGGFYEQYF. CDR3 in DNA: TGTGCCAGCAGTGGAACAGGGGGATTCTACGAGCAGTACTTC. V gene TRBV14 combines with J gene TRBJ2-7, with 8 bases aligning to TRBD1. The CDR3 loop spans 14 amino acids. Germline lookup yields CDR1 SGHDN and CDR2 FVKESK. After removal of 6 bases from V and 3 bases from J, the junction contained 7 bases not matched to a gene.

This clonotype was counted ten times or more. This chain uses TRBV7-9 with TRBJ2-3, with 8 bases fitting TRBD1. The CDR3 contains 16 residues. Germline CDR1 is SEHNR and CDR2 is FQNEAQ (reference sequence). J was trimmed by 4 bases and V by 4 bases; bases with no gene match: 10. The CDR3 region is CASSSRTGSFADTQYF. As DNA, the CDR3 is TGTGCCAGCAGCTCCAGGACAGGGTCGTTCGCAGATACGCAGTATTTT.